Reported below is one TCR beta chain. There is no known antigen for this receptor. These data originate in a study of cytomegalovirus exposure and HLA in healthy donors (dated by TCRdb to 2016 to 2017). Broadly, across the study: An earlier analysis of some 550 of the donors reported 250 to 300 Gb of sequence data and 117 million unique TCR beta sequences from approximately 180 million T cells. About 300 gigabases of sequencing data and about 92 million unique TCR sequences made up an early release that covered around 640 HLA-typed donors. Among the roughly 400 genotyped donors, approximately 82% belonged to the genetic ancestry cluster associated with self-reported Caucasian donors. The study aimed to test whether signatures of past pathogen exposure could be identified by cataloging public T cell receptors. The study used immunosequencing to profile the T cell repertoires of 666 subjects and linked those repertoires to cytomegalovirus serostatus. Besides the first cohort of 666 subjects, a separate validation cohort made up of some 110 different subjects was used. To predict cytomegalovirus infection status, the study brought together high-throughput TCR immunosequencing, statistical association of individual TCRs with disease status, and machine learning. To study patterns of TCR occurrence, a later analysis re-analyzed previously published TCR beta repertoires from around 670 donors and added high-resolution HLA genotyping. The later analysis used no new phenotypic data to find candidate immune exposures, relying instead on TCR beta sequences and their occurrence across donors. An earlier analysis of about 620 of the donors applied high-throughput TCR beta sequencing to assess whether each TCR beta V gene segment acted as functional or pseudogenic. Donor age, sex, ethnicity and CMV serostatus were compiled alongside the repertoire data. In a later genetic analysis, genome-wide SNP genotypes for about 55% of the 666 donors were used, and that subset was treated as a discovery cohort. All discovery cohort repertoires had been generated on a single sequencing platform. Both class I and class II loci were covered by HLA typing, at four-digit resolution. Typing coverage varied by locus: about 629-640 donors for A, B, C, DRB1 and DQB1; approximately 520 for DQA1; around 610 for DPA1; some 470 for DPB1. Roughly five DR-DQ haplotypes were handled as single units for association and clustering because linkage in the cohort was strong. On average, roughly 250,000 unique TCR beta nucleotide sequences were sequenced per donor among fewer than 500 genotyped donors of the cohort, with about 19% of those sequences being non-productive. Here is what the overall study found, with its caveats: Several of the top co-occurrence clusters appeared to be linked to parvovirus B19, influenza, CMV and Epstein-Barr virus, according to a later analysis. A few of the identified cytomegalovirus-associated TCR beta chains were confirmed in vitro to be specific for cytomegalovirus antigens. Correlated functional status among segregating V segments might reflect linkage disequilibrium, but an unknown experimental factor could not be ruled out. According to a later analysis, TCR association rates differed among HLA loci, with DRB1 alleles showing the most associated TCRs and HLA-C alleles showing the fewest. This cohort had only TCR beta chains sequenced, and the lack of alpha or paired-chain data limited which features could be detected. For the cohort, immune exposure information was limited to CMV serostatus. In a later analysis, some 17,000 TCR beta sequences were associated with specific HLA alleles at a false discovery rate of 0.05. A further reported finding was that TCR beta sequences accurately predicted the HLA-A and HLA-B alleles for most subjects in the first cohort. Because some donors lacked HLA typing at each locus, the association tests relied only on the typed subset. It was suggested by the authors that the approach could potentially be generalized to other disease states and immunological phenotypes. In a later analysis, most CMV-associated TCR beta chains were found to appear HLA-restricted, with HLA associations seemingly driven largely by CMV exposure. In a later genetic analysis, fewer N-insertions in productive TCRs were reported among donors in an Asian-associated ancestry cluster than the roughly 670-donor mean. Approximately 16 rarely observed V segments, including chromosome 9 orphons, were excluded from the earlier analysis of about 600 of the donors because counts were too low. Presence/absence analyses assumed roughly uniform sequencing depth across donors, an assumption that may not hold. While some public TCRs were present in many individuals, most TCR sequences turned up only very rarely across donors. When HLA alleles, especially DR and DQ, strongly co-occurred, TCR associations were difficult to assign to individual alleles. An association between a missense DCLRE1C variant and V-gene and J-gene trimming of TCR beta chains was found in a later genetic analysis and replicated in an independent cohort. Some IMGT-functional V segments, including TRBV6-2 and TRBV6-3, could not be told apart with the 87-base-pair reads, so those segments were excluded. A later analysis found that HLA-associated TCR beta chains were more clonally expanded and had lower generation probabilities than equally common non-associated chains. The sequencing pipeline was judged likely to have produced a cluster of highly shared sequence variants as a technical artifact. The study listed over 150 TCR beta chains as associated with cytomegalovirus. The classifier was reported to diagnose cytomegalovirus status with high specificity and sensitivity in both the original and validation cohorts. In an earlier analysis of about 600 of the donors, most TCR beta V segments appeared in productive rearrangements about 87% or about 30% of the time, broadly matching IMGT annotations.

Measured from the cysteine to the phenylalanine, the CDR3 is 15 residues long. Only the CDR3 region is kept as DNA, spanning 45 bases read in frame from base 1. A distance of 12 bases separates the germline ends of V and J, which lose 6 bases and 0 bases respectively. CDR1 and CDR2 (MNHNY, SVGAGI) derive from the germline V gene (reference sequence). Library prep was done by the immunoSEQ multiplex PCR assay. For the multiplex PCR, a mixture combining 60 forward primers for TCR Vbeta segments and 13 reverse primers for TCR Jbeta segments was used. Amplification of the CDR3 region of rearranged TCR beta genes was performed with a multiplex PCR assay on genomic DNA. Amplified TCR beta libraries were sequenced as 87-base-pair reads on the Illumina HiSeq System. On the study's bioinformatics: In a later analysis, tens of millions of unique TCR beta chains were counted across the approximately 670 repertoires, and roughly 11 million of these chains were shared by at least two donors. Raw reads were error-corrected and collapsed into unique sequences with a nearest-neighbor algorithm that merged closely related sequences to remove PCR and sequencing errors. Alignment of CDR3 sequences to IMGT reference sequences was used to assign V, D and J gene segments. For a sequence to be retained, a match of at least six nucleotides was required to both a V gene segment and a J gene segment. Rearrangements were called productive when the CDR3 lacked stop codons and stayed in frame with V and J; all others were non-productive. Following IMGT convention, CDR3 was defined as the stretch from the second conserved V-encoded cysteine up to the conserved J-encoded phenylalanine. The earlier analysis of about 610 of the donors excluded any sequence lacking an unambiguous match to a single V gene segment. An earlier analysis of about 590 of the donors classified V segments as functional when productive rearrangements were above 56.7% and as segregating when the standard deviation between donors was above 5%. To diagnose cytomegalovirus status from the catalog of TCR beta chain sequences, a statistical classification framework was built. In a later analysis, V and J genes were assigned by comparing TCR nucleotide sequences against IMGT/GENE-DB human TR gene sequences. A later analysis assigned CDR3 sequences and most-parsimonious VDJ recombination scenarios with the TCRdist pipeline. In a later analysis, each TCR beta chain was defined by its CDR3 amino acid sequence together with its V-gene family, and reads without a unique V-gene family were excluded. In a later analysis, 450 to 600 highly shared, low-generation-probability nucleotide sequences were removed to address suspected cross-contamination and a sequencing artifact. For each public chain, a later analysis derived a clonal expansion index from normalized ranks of inferred template counts within each repertoire. In a later analysis, generation probabilities were computed using a VDJ recombination model fitted to out-of-frame rearrangements, and the results were checked against IGoR. In a later analysis, TCR-TCR, TCR-HLA and TCR-CMV co-occurrence was scored with hypergeometric tests, and a repertoire-size bias correction was applied to TCR pairs. To estimate false discovery rates, a later analysis permuted the HLA or CMV assignments 20 times. In a later analysis, co-occurring TCRs were grouped using DBSCAN, and TCRdist sequence similarity was added for clustering within HLA-allele-positive subsets. Repertoires with fewer than 30,000 or more than 120,000 public chains were left out of co-occurrence clustering, as were a few repertoires with anomalous nucleotide sharing. TCRdb's version of the immuneACCESS table is confined to in-frame rearrangements and falls short of the full clone set. An unresolved V gene accounts for under half of the shortfall where checked; the remainder is of unknown origin. The V and J calls and the clone size are those of that table, but D and trimming were determined from the DNA. The table for this sample shows about 200,000 clones. The top ten clonotypes cover 0.65% to 0.75% of the sample.

The cohort consisted of some 670 healthy bone marrow donors. Cohort members were all nominally healthy when sampled, although unrecorded immune exposures were likely present. The donor tested CMV seronegative and was one of the 352 seronegative cohort members. A peripheral blood sample was provided by each donor, and peripheral blood mononuclear cells were used for TCR beta sequencing. Genomic DNA extraction from the blood cell samples was performed with the Qiagen DNeasy Blood Extraction Kit. The sequenced material came from PBMCs. The clonotype was recovered from a boy aged 5-17 years in good health and CMV-seronegative. The V and J segments used are TRBV6-6 and TRBJ1-5; TRBD1 could be the D gene, as 5 bases match. The sequenced DNA is TGTGCCAGCAGACGGGGGGGGGATAGCAATCAGCCCCAGCATTTT. This is translated as CASRRGGDSNQPQHF.